This TCR beta chain was identified in a study of shared clonotypes between healthy human individuals. For the study at large: Serving as donors were two women and a few men, whose ages spanned 18 to 49.

General study results and limits: When naive CD4 clonotypes were compared across several donors, approximately 5% were shared. Non-shared clonotypes showed lower generation probabilities than clonotypes common to all four donors.

Generated by immunoSEQ multiplex PCR, the TCRdb table keeps only in-frame clones and is missing some. The sample holds over 1.4 million clones, around 97% seen once. This clone was counted a single time. The antigen is undetermined. The sequence derives from a man younger than 40 in good health. The specimen sequenced was naive CD4+ T cells sorted from blood. Noted subset: CD45RA+ positively selected.

The CDR3 spells CASSFKGGLDTDTQYF. CDR3 nucleotides: TGTGCCAGCAGTTTTAAGGGCGGTTTGGACACAGATACGCAGTATTTT. This rearrangement joins TRBV27 to TRBJ2-3; D is unresolved. Between the trimmed V and J ends, which lost 3 bases and 2 bases, there was a span of 15 bases. The CDR3 is made up of 16 amino acids. Germline V gene data show CDR1 as MNHEY and CDR2 as SMNVEV (reference sequence).